The TCR beta chain under discussion was sequenced for a study of OX40 agonist ivuxolimab in advanced cancers. Across the study: The mean age was approximately 56 years, ranging from 23 to 79, with 82.7% of participants male. General study points: With doses of 0.1 to 3.0 mg/kg, CD4+ and CD8+ blood T cells had undergone clonal expansion by week 6.

Repertoires were generated with immunoSEQ multiplex PCR, while TCRdb's copy carries only in-frame clones and drops some. The table includes some 86,000 clones, 70% to 90% detected once. As for this clone: What it binds is not known.

The TCR was taken from an adult with an advanced solid tumor such as melanoma, head and neck, liver or kidney cancer. This specimen consisted of CD4+ or CD8+ T cells sorted from blood, obtained in a trial of the OX40 agonist ivuxolimab.

In nucleotides, the CDR3 is TGTGCCAGCAGCGTTAGTTACCTAGATGAGCAGTTCTTC. Translating gives CASSVSYLDEQFF. The genes are TRBV9 and TRBJ2-1; D not resolved. The CDR3 has 13 residues. Trimming took off 2 bases at V and 8 bases at J, with 11 bases between the two ends. CDR1 and CDR2 (germline): SGDLS, YYNGEE. Combining the CDR3 with reference TRBV9 and TRBJ2-1 gives the whole variable domain DSGVTQTPKHLITATGQRVTLRCSPRSGDLSVYWYQQSLDQGLQFLIQYYNGEERAKGNILERFSAQQFPDLHSELNLSSLELGDSALYFCASSVSYLDEQFFGPGTRLTVL.